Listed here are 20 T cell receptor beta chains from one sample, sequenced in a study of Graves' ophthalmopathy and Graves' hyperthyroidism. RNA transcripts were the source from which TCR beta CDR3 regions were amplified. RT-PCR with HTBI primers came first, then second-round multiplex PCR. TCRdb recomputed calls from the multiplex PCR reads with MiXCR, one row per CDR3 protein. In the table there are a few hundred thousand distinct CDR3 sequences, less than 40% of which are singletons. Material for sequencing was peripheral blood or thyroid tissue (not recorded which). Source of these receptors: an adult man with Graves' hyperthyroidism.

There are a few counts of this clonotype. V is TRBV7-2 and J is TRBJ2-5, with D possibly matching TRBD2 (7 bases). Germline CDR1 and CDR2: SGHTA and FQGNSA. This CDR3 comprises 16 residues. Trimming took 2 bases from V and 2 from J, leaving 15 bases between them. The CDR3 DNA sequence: TGTGCCAGCAGCTTACGCCCCGGGGGGCGGCAAGAGACCCAGTACTTC. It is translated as CASSLRPGGRQETQYF.

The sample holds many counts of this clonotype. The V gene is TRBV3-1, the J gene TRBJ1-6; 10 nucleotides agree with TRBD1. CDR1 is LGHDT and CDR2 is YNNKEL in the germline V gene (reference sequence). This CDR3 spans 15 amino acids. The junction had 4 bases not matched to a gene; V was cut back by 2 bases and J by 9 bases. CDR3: CASSQPTGGGSPLHF. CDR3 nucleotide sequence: TGTGCCAGCAGCCAACCGACAGGGGGCGGTTCACCCCTCCACTTT.

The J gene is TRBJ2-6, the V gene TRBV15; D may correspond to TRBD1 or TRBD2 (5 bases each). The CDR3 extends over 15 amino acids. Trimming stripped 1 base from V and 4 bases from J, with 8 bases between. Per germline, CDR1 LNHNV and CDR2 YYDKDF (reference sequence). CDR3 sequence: CATSRGRTGANVLTF. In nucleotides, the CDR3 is TGTGCCACCAGCAGAGGGAGGACAGGGGCCAACGTCCTGACTTTC.

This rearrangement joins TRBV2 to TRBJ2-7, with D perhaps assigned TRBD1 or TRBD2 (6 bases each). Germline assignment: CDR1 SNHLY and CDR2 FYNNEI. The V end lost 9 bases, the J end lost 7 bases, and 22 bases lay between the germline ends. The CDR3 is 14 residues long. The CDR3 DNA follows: TGTGCCAGTCAAAGTCAGAGGGGGGCAAGGGAGCAGTACTTC. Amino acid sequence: CASQSQRGAREQYF.

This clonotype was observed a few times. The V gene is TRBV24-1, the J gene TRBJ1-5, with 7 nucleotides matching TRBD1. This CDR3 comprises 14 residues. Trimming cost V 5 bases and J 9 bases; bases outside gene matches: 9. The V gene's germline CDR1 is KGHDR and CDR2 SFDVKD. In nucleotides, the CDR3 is TGTGCCACCAGTGCCGGGACAGTTCCGTGGCCCCAGCATTTT. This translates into CATSAGTVPWPQHF.

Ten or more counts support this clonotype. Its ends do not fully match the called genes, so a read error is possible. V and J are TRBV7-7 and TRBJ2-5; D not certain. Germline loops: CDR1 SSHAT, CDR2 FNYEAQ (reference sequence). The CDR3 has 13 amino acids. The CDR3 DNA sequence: TGTGCTAGCAGCTCCGATCGCCAAGAGACCCAGTACTTC. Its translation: CASSSDRQETQYF.

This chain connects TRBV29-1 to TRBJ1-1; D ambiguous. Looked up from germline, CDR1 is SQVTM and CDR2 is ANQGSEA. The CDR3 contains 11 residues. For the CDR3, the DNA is TGCGGCTTTGAGTCAAGGGCAGGAGCTTTCTTT. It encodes CGFESRAGAFF.

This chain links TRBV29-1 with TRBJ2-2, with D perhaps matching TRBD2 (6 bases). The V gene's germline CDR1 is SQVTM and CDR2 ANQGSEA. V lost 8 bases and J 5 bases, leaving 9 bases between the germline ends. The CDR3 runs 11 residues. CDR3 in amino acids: CSISGTGELFF. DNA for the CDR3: TGCAGCATTAGCGGAACCGGGGAGCTGTTTTTT.

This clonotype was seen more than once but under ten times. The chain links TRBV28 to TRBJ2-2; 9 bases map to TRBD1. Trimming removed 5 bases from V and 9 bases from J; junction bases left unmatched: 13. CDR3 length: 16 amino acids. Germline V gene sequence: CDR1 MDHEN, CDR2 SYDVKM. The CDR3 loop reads CASSLGQGAPSRELFF. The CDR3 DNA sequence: TGTGCCAGCAGTCTGGGACAGGGTGCCCCATCCAGGGAGCTGTTTTTT.

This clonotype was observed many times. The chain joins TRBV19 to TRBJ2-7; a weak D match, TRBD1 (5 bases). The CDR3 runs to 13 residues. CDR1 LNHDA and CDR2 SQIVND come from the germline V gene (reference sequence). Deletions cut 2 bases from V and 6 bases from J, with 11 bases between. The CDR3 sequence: CASSISPGPEQYF. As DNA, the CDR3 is TGTGCCAGTAGTATATCCCCAGGGCCCGAGCAGTACTTC.

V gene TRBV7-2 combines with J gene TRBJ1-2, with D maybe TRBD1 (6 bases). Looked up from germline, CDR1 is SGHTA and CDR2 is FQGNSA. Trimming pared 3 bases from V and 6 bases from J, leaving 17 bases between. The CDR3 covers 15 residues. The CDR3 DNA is TGTGCCAGCAGCTTGCAGGGGACCGGGCTGGATGGCTACACCTTC. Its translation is CASSLQGTGLDGYTF. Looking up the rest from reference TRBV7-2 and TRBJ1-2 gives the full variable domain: GAGVSQSPSNKVTEKGKDVELRCDPISGHTALYWYRQSLGQGLEFLIYFQGNSAPDKSGLPSDRFSAERTGGSVSTLTIQRTQQEDSAVYLCASSLQGTGLDGYTFGSGTRLTVV.

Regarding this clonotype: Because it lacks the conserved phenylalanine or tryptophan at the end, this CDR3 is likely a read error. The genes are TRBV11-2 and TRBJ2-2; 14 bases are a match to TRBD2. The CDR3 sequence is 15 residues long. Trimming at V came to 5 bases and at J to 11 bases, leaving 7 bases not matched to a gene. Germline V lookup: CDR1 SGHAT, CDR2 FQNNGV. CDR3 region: CASSETSGRAVELFS. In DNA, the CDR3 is TGTGCCAGCAGCGAGACTAGCGGGAGGGCCGTTGAGCTGTTTTCT.

CDR3: CASSLVPGNQPQHF. The CDR3 bases are TGTGCCAGCAGCTTGGTCCCGGGCAATCAGCCCCAGCATTTT. This chain links TRBV6-1 with TRBJ1-5; D remains unclear. Germline assignment: CDR1 MNHNS and CDR2 SASEGT. V was shortened by 6 bases and J by 2 bases, with 11 bases between the two germline ends. The CDR3 sequence is 14 residues long.

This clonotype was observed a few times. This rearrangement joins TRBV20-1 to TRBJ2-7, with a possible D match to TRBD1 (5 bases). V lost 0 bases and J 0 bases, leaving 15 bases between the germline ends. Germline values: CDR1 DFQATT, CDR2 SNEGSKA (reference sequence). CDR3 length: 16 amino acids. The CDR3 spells CSARDPQGTPSYEQYF. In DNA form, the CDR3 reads TGCAGTGCTAGAGACCCCCAGGGAACCCCCTCCTACGAGCAGTACTTC.

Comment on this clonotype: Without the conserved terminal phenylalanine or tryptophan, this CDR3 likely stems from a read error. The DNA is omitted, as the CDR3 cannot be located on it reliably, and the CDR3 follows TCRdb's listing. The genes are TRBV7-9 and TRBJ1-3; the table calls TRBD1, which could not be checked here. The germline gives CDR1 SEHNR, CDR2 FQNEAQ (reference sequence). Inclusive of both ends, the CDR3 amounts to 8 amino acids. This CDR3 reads CASSPGGR.

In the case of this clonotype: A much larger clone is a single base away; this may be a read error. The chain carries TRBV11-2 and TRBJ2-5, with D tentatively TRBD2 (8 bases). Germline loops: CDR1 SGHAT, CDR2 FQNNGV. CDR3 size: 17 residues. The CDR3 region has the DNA TGTGCCTGCAGCAGCAGGGGGGCCGCTAGCGGGCAAGAGACCCAGTACTTC. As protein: CACSSRGAASGQETQYF.

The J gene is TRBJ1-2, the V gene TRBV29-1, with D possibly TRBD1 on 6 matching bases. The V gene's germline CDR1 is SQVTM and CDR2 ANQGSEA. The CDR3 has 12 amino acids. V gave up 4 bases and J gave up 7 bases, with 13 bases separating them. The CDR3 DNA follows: TGCAGCGTTGGCCCACCGGACAGTGGCTACACCTTC. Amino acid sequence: CSVGPPDSGYTF.

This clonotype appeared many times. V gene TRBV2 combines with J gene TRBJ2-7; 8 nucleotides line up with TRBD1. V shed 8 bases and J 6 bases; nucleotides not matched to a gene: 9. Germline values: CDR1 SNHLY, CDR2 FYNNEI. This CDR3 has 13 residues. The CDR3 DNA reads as TGTGCCAGCGACGGACAGGGCCAGGGCGAGCAGTACTTC. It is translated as CASDGQGQGEQYF. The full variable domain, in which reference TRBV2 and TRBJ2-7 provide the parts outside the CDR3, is EPEVTQTPSHQVTQMGQEVILRCVPISNHLYFYWYRQILGQKVEFLVSFYNNEISEKSEIFDDQFSVERPDGSNFTLKIRSTKLEDSAMYFCASDGQGQGEQYFGPGTRLTVT.

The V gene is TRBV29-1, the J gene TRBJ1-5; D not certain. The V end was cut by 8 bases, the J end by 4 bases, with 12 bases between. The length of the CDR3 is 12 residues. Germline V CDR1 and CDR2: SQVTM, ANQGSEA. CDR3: CSKSGGNQPQHF. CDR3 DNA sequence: TGCAGCAAGTCCGGCGGGAATCAGCCCCAGCATTTT.

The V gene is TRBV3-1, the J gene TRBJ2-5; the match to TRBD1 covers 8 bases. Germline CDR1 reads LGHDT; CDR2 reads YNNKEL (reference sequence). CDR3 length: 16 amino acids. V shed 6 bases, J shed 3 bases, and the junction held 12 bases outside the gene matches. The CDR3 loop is CASRRITGQEKETQYF. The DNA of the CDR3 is TGTGCCAGCAGACGAATTACGGGACAGGAAAAAGAGACCCAGTACTTC.